This T cell receptor beta chain was retrieved from a study of T cell repertoires in cytomegalovirus infection. Looked up from germline, CDR1 is SGHVS and CDR2 is FNYEAQ. This CDR3 region has 15 residues. TCRdb reprocessed the reads with MiXCR, giving one entry per CDR3 protein. The sample yields approximately 990,000 distinct CDR3 sequences, roughly 31% seen once. Details on this clonotype: Its specificity is unknown. A much bigger clone sits one base away, suggesting this may be a read error.

The starting material was cultured CD8+ T cells from PBMCs, obtained from culture after CMV antigen stimulation. J is TRBJ2-3 and V is TRBV7-6; the match to TRBD2 covers 7 bases. This clonotype originated in a human donor in good health (CMV status not recorded). Some clones in this sample may be carry-over from other donors' samples. The CDR3 sequence: CVSSLGGMTSTLQYF. The CDR3 coding sequence is TGTGTCAGCAGCTTAGGTGGCATGACTAGCACATTACAGTATTTT.